This TCR beta chain derives from a study of PD-1 blockade in classical Hodgkin lymphoma. As for time point: cycle 4 day 1 (C4D1), after less than 7 weeks of nivolumab. Each patient relapsed following autologous stem cell transplantation, and prior brentuximab vedotin exposure differed. Produced via immunoSEQ multiplex PCR; TCRdb's table is partial and in-frame only. The sample lists 100,000 or so clones, 89% occurring once. The CDR3 sequence is 17 residues long. V lost 2 bases and J 3 bases, leaving 16 bases between the germline ends. Germline-derived CDR1 and CDR2 are SSHAT and FNYEAQ (reference sequence).

The TCR comes from a human donor with classical Hodgkin lymphoma. V is TRBV7-7 and J is TRBJ2-2; a weak D match, TRBD1 (5 bases). The starting material was peripheral blood mononuclear cells (PBMCs), obtained before the fourth cycle of nivolumab. The CDR3 spells CASSLYPDRPYTGELFF. Written as DNA, the CDR3 is TGTGCCAGCAGCTTATATCCCGACAGACCCTACACCGGGGAGCTGTTTTTT. The entire variable domain, with the rest obtained from reference TRBV7-7 and TRBJ2-2, is as follows: GAGVSQSPRYKVTKRGQDVTLRCDPISSHATLYWYQQALGQGPEFLTYFNYEAQPDKSGLPSDRFSAERPEGSISTLTIQRTEQRDSAMYRCASSLYPDRPYTGELFFGEGSRLTVL.